The sequence of this T cell receptor beta chain was determined in a study of T cells expressing NK-cell markers. Study-wide points: Dominant NKG2C+ clonotypes made up about 1.0-8% of CD8+ T cells in several donors.

As the method of synthesis, 5'RACE template switching with UMIs yielded TCR beta cDNA. Each CDR3 protein gets one entry in TCRdb, which reprocessed the 5' RACE reads and gives no DNA. Recorded here are about 550,000 distinct CDR3 sequences; the top ten clones represent under 4.5%. CDR3 length: 14 amino acids. CDR1 SQVTM and CDR2 ANQGSEA come from the germline V gene. Concerning this clonotype: Its matching antigen is unknown.

This chain connects TRBV29-1 to TRBJ1-1; without DNA, the TCRdb call of TRBD1 cannot be checked. Sequenced material: blood T cells: a sorted CD56 or NKG2C T cell subset, CD4+ or CD8+ T cells, or bulk PBMC T cells (not recorded which). This TCR derives from a man aged 18 to 30 in good health. The CDR3 loop is CSVGGGQGYTEAFF. The whole variable domain, remainder taken from reference TRBV29-1 and TRBJ1-1, is SAVISQKPSRDICQRGTSLTIQCQVDSQVTMMFWYRQQPGQSLTLIATANQGSEATYESGFVIDKFPISRPNLTFSTLTVSNMSPEDSSIYLCSVGGGQGYTEAFFGQGTRLTVV.